The sequence of this TCR beta chain was determined in a study of blood T cell repertoires in COVID-19. Study at large: The origin of the acute and convalescent COVID-19 samples was the United States, Italy and Spain.

Sequencing was performed with immunoSEQ multiplex PCR; in TCRdb, only in-frame clones are kept and a portion is missing. The repertoire consists of some 490,000 clones, with 70% to 90% occurring once and the leading ten covering roughly 3.2%. There are 13 residues in the CDR3. The V and J ends lost 0 bases and 4 bases respectively, with 2 bases between them. CDR1 is SGDLS and CDR2 is YYNGEE in the germline V gene. The chain carries TRBV9 and TRBJ2-6; no clear D gene. The sequenced sample was peripheral blood. The TCR was taken from a human donor in a cohort sampled during active COVID-19. CDR3 sequence reads: CASSVVGANVLTF. The CDR3 region has the DNA TGTGCCAGCAGCGTAGTAGGGGCCAACGTCCTGACTTTC.